A selection of T cell receptor beta chains follows, all from one sample in a study of T cells after yellow fever vaccination. TCRdb reprocessed the 5' RACE reads with MiXCR, giving one entry per CDR3 protein. This table has around 73,000 distinct CDR3 sequences, around 7.7% appearing once. Sequences were derived from CD8+ T cells sorted from PBMCs, sampled on the day of the yellow fever booster vaccination. Source of these receptors: a young man who received the YFV17D yellow fever vaccine. Each CDR3 is given with its conserved first and last residue. The D gene is left open where the match is weak. Clone size is given for some rows only: seen once, a few or many times, or a class if the clone is expanded.

V gene,clone size,D gene,J gene,CDR3 protein,CDR3 DNA
TRBV4-3,many,TRBD1,TRBJ2-3,CASSPNRGSTDTQYF,TGCGCCAGCAGCCCTAACAGGGGGAGCACAGATACGCAGTATTTT
TRBV6-5,-,-,TRBJ2-5,CASSYSGGRKATQYF,TGTGCCAGCAGTTACTCTGGGGGCAGGAAAGCGACCCAGTACTTC
TRBV15,-,-,TRBJ2-3,CATSRASEATDTQYF,TGTGCCACCAGCAGAGCTAGTGAGGCCACAGATACGCAGTATTTT
TRBV6-1,few,TRBD2,TRBJ2-1,CASRMGLAGVNEQFF,TGTGCCAGCAGAATGGGACTAGCGGGAGTTAATGAGCAGTTCTTC
TRBV19,-,-,TRBJ1-1,CASSIIGDTEAFF,TGTGCCAGTAGTATAATCGGGGACACTGAAGCTTTCTTT
TRBV3-1,few,TRBD2,TRBJ2-1,CASSQGLADSSYNEQFF,TGTGCCAGCAGCCAGGGACTAGCGGATAGCTCCTACAATGAGCAGTTCTTC
TRBV7-8,few,-,TRBJ2-7,CASLSGYEQYF,TGTGCCAGCCTCTCGGGCTACGAGCAGTACTTC
TRBV12-3/TRBV12-4,many,TRBD2,TRBJ2-7,CASKPGLAGGFYEQYF,TGTGCCAGCAAGCCGGGACTAGCGGGAGGTTTCTACGAGCAGTACTTC
TRBV10-2,-,-,TRBJ2-5,CASNRGAQETQYF,TGCGCCAGCAATCGCGGGGCACAAGAGACCCAGTACTTC
TRBV27,-,-,TRBJ1-1,CASSVYAGSQNTEAFF,TGTGCCAGCAGTGTGTATGCGGGGAGTCAGAACACTGAAGCTTTCTTT
TRBV7-2,many,-,TRBJ2-7,CASSFPGATYEQYF,TGTGCCAGCAGCTTCCCTGGGGCCACCTACGAGCAGTACTTC
TRBV6-5,few,-,TRBJ2-3,CASSTGQAGDTQYF,TGTGCCAGCAGTACTGGCCAAGCAGGAGATACGCAGTATTTT
TRBV7-6,-,-,TRBJ2-7,CASSPAGDSLIYEQYF,TGTGCCAGCAGCCCAGCCGGCGACTCCTTAATCTACGAGCAGTACTTC
TRBV11-2,-,TRBD1,TRBJ2-7,CASSLAQGPTYEQYF,TGTGCCAGCAGCTTAGCACAGGGGCCGACCTACGAGCAGTACTTC
TRBV28,many,TRBD1,TRBJ2-5,CASRGQGMETQYF,TGTGCCAGCAGGGGACAGGGAATGGAGACCCAGTACTTC
TRBV21-1,many,-,TRBJ2-7,CASSKGQVSYEQYF,TGTGCCAGCAGCAAAGGACAGGTTTCTTACGAGCAGTACTTC
TRBV7-2,few,-,TRBJ2-7,CASSLPGTGYEQYF,TGTGCCAGCAGCCTCCCGGGTACAGGCTACGAGCAGTACTTC
TRBV20-1,many,TRBD2,TRBJ2-5,CSAQRLAGLGETQYF,TGCAGTGCTCAACGACTAGCGGGATTAGGAGAGACCCAGTACTTC
TRBV6-2/TRBV6-3,few,-,TRBJ2-1,CASSYELGTYYNEQFF,TGTGCCAGCAGTTACGAACTCGGGACCTATTACAATGAGCAGTTCTTC
TRBV4-3,few,-,TRBJ2-2,CASSTPRGAGPGELFF,TGCGCCAGCAGCACCCCCCGGGGCGCGGGACCCGGGGAGCTGTTTTTT
TRBV29-1,few,-,TRBJ2-1,CSVDSDLNEQFF,TGCAGCGTTGATTCAGATCTGAATGAGCAGTTCTTC
TRBV12-3/TRBV12-4,-,TRBD2,TRBJ2-1,CASSMTSGGGEQFF,TGTGCCAGCAGTATGACTAGCGGGGGGGGAGAGCAGTTCTTC
TRBV6-9,-,TRBD2,TRBJ2-5,CASSYSVIVGGQETQYF,TGTGCCAGCAGTTATAGTGTCATTGTGGGAGGGCAAGAGACCCAGTACTTC
TRBV7-9,-,-,TRBJ2-1,CASSLLSPIEQFF,TGTGCCAGCAGCTTACTCAGCCCCATTGAGCAGTTCTTC
TRBV29-1,-,TRBD1,TRBJ2-2,CSVEARGTGELFF,TGCAGCGTTGAGGCCAGGGGGACCGGGGAGCTGTTTTTT
TRBV20-1,few,TRBD2,TRBJ2-1,CSASGASGDEQFF,TGCAGTGCCTCGGGGGCTAGCGGGGATGAGCAGTTCTTC
TRBV6-2/TRBV6-3,few,TRBD2,TRBJ2-3,CASSYGRTSRTDTQYF,TGTGCCAGCAGTTACGGGCGGACTAGCAGAACAGATACGCAGTATTTT
TRBV27,many,-,TRBJ2-5,CASSLSPGLGETQYF,TGTGCCAGCAGTTTATCCCCCGGACTTGGGGAGACCCAGTACTTC
TRBV7-9,-,-,TRBJ1-2,CASTEPRDITEGYTF,TGTGCCAGCACCGAACCCCGGGACATCACGGAAGGCTACACCTTC
TRBV10-3,-,-,TRBJ2-5,CAISEFTGPQETQYF,TGTGCCATCAGTGAGTTCACAGGACCTCAAGAGACCCAGTACTTC
TRBV4-2,-,TRBD2,TRBJ2-1,CASSQEGARAGAPYNEQFF,TGTGCCAGCAGCCAAGAGGGGGCTCGAGCGGGAGCCCCGTACAATGAGCAGTTCTTC
TRBV12-3/TRBV12-4,-,TRBD2,TRBJ2-2,CASSPTSSGELFF,TGTGCCAGCAGTCCGACTAGCTCCGGGGAGCTGTTTTTT
TRBV29-1,-,-,TRBJ2-1,CSAPPGGPGDEQFF,TGCAGCGCCCCACCGGGGGGCCCGGGGGATGAGCAGTTCTTC
TRBV2,few,TRBD2,TRBJ2-3,CASRMYPAGGTDTQYF,TGTGCCAGCAGAATGTACCCAGCGGGGGGCACAGATACGCAGTATTTT
TRBV6-2/TRBV6-3,few,-,TRBJ2-1,CASGARAHEQFF,TGTGCCAGCGGGGCTAGAGCCCATGAGCAGTTCTTC
TRBV4-1,-,TRBD2,TRBJ2-1,CASSQDWTGGMNNEQFF,TGCGCCAGCAGCCAAGATTGGACGGGAGGTATGAACAATGAGCAGTTCTTC
TRBV19,-,-,TRBJ1-1,CASSIRHGGMAEAFF,TGTGCCAGTAGTATCCGACATGGGGGGATGGCTGAAGCTTTCTTT
TRBV24-1,-,-,TRBJ2-1,CATSDLDNEQFF,TGTGCCACCAGTGATCTTGACAATGAGCAGTTCTTC
TRBV28,few,TRBD2,TRBJ2-1,CASSMGLAEDEQFF,TGTGCCAGCAGTATGGGACTAGCGGAGGATGAGCAGTTCTTC
TRBV3-1,few,-,TRBJ2-1,CASSQDTDGRNEQFF,TGTGCCAGCAGCCAAGATACAGACGGGCGAAATGAGCAGTTCTTC
TRBV20-1,few,-,TRBJ2-7,CSASAGTGYEQYF,TGCAGTGCTAGTGCCGGAACCGGATACGAGCAGTACTTC
TRBV10-2,-,-,TRBJ1-1,CASSESIDMGTEAFF,TGCGCCAGCAGTGAGTCGATTGACATGGGCACTGAAGCTTTCTTT
TRBV27,few,-,TRBJ2-7,CASSLKITYEQYF,TGTGCCAGCAGTTTAAAAATCACCTACGAGCAGTACTTC
TRBV20-1,few,TRBD2,TRBJ2-1,CSAVPGLAGDEQFF,TGCAGTGCTGTACCGGGACTAGCGGGAGATGAGCAGTTCTTC
TRBV9,many,-,TRBJ2-5,CASSPSGFGQETQYF,TGTGCCAGCAGCCCTTCGGGGTTTGGCCAAGAGACCCAGTACTTC
TRBV14,many,-,TRBJ2-5,CASSRFFGPQETQYF,TGTGCCAGCAGCCGCTTTTTCGGCCCTCAAGAGACCCAGTACTTC
TRBV20-1,few,-,TRBJ2-3,CSARDWARGFGTDTQYF,TGCAGTGCTAGAGATTGGGCACGGGGGTTTGGCACAGATACGCAGTATTTT
TRBV27,few,-,TRBJ2-5,CASSLAGSQETQYF,TGTGCCAGCAGTTTAGCGGGCAGCCAAGAGACCCAGTACTTC
TRBV5-1,few,-,TRBJ2-1,CASSLVPLINEQFF,TGCGCCAGCAGCTTGGTCCCGCTGATCAATGAGCAGTTCTTC